The rows below give T cell receptor beta chains drawn from one sample of a study of post-analysis software for immune sequencing data. TCRdb re-derived calls from the PCR reads in MiXCR, one entry per CDR3 protein. The sample lists hundreds of thousands of distinct CDR3 sequences, 55% to 60% occurring once. Material: blood. The receptor source for this set is a girl under 10 years old with multiple sclerosis. Each CDR3 is given with its conserved first and last residue. Fields, in order: V gene, D gene, CDR3 protein. D genes are given only for firm matches.

V gene: TRBV6-6
D gene: TRBD1
CDR3 protein: CASSKPGQCYGYTF

V gene: TRBV19
D gene: TRBD2
CDR3 protein: CASRSLAGGYYNEQFF

V gene: TRBV12-3/TRBV12-4
D gene: TRBD1
CDR3 protein: CASRSRGTNYGYTF

V gene: TRBV27
D gene: NA
CDR3 protein: CASIPDGSSYEQYF

V gene: TRBV5-1
D gene: TRBD2
CDR3 protein: CASSLALTSGHNNEQFF

V gene: TRBV20-1
D gene: TRBD1
CDR3 protein: CSAIDRAPYNEQFF

V gene: TRBV9
D gene: TRBD2
CDR3 protein: CASSEVAGLPYNEQFF

V gene: TRBV5-1
D gene: NA
CDR3 protein: CASNLEGVKTQYF

V gene: TRBV15
D gene: TRBD2
CDR3 protein: CATRRVAGGVYNKQFF

V gene: TRBV6-1
D gene: NA
CDR3 protein: CASREGFYTDTQYF

V gene: TRBV29-1
D gene: TRBD2
CDR3 protein: CSAGDGTSGGNEQFF

V gene: TRBV30
D gene: NA
CDR3 protein: CAWTWGSSSYEQYF

V gene: TRBV6-5
D gene: NA
CDR3 protein: CASSADPGTLIYEQYF

V gene: TRBV3-1
D gene: NA
CDR3 protein: CASPLASYEQYF

V gene: TRBV3-1
D gene: NA
CDR3 protein: CASSQDFGRKGEQFF

V gene: TRBV7-2
D gene: TRBD2
CDR3 protein: CASSRGRASSGTQNEQFF

V gene: TRBV11-3
D gene: NA
CDR3 protein: CASSLQPSQETQYF

V gene: TRBV29-1
D gene: NA
CDR3 protein: CSVEGRKASTDNEQFF

V gene: TRBV6-2/TRBV6-3
D gene: NA
CDR3 protein: CASTRSGAGANVLTF

V gene: TRBV12-3/TRBV12-4
D gene: NA
CDR3 protein: CASSRTAAGNIQYF

V gene: TRBV4-3
D gene: TRBD1
CDR3 protein: CASSQDLGPGGSQPQHF

V gene: TRBV6-6
D gene: TRBD1
CDR3 protein: CASSYSTGVCYEQYF

V gene: TRBV6-8
D gene: NA
CDR3 protein: CASSSTASSYNEQFF

V gene: TRBV4-2
D gene: TRBD2
CDR3 protein: CASSQGGGGAHNEQFF